The 20 T cell receptor beta chains listed next were all sequenced from one sample in a study of shared clonotypes between healthy human individuals. Assay used: immunoSEQ multiplex PCR; TCRdb lists only in-frame clones, some missing. This sample carries about 510,000 clones, roughly 85% of them seen once, and the ten largest clones take around an eighth. The source material was PBMCs. These receptors all stem from a woman between 40 and 50 years old in good health. Some clones in this sample may be carry-over from other donors' samples.

This clone was counted between two and nine times. This sequence joins TRBV6-4 and TRBJ2-2, with 10 positions matching TRBD2. Per the germline V gene, CDR1 is MRHNA and CDR2 is SNTAGT. This CDR3 region has 15 residues. V lost 4 bases and J lost 3; bases outside the gene matches: 2. The CDR3, as DNA: TGTGCCAGCAGTGTCACTAGCGGGGACACCGGGGAGCTGTTTTTT. It specifies CASSVTSGDTGELFF.

This clone was recorded once. The rearrangement joins TRBV6-5 to TRBJ1-3; D is ambiguous. V gave up 4 bases and J gave up 4 bases, with 5 bases separating them. This CDR3 spans 12 amino acids. Germline CDR1 is MNHEY and CDR2 is SVGAGI. CDR3 in DNA: TGTGCCAGCAGTTCCGAGGGAAACACCATATATTTT. Residues: CASSSEGNTIYF.

This clone was detected only a few times. The chain has TRBV5-6 and TRBJ2-7; a possible D gene is TRBD2 (6 bases). This CDR3 region has 13 residues. The V end was cut by 1 base, the J end by 6 bases, with 11 bases between. CDR1 SGHDT and CDR2 YYEEEE come from the germline V gene. CDR3 in DNA: TGTGCCAGCAGCTTGTGGCGGAGGGGCGAGCAGTACTTC. Translating it yields CASSLWRRGEQYF.

The genes are TRBV29-1 and TRBJ2-7; 7 bases line up with TRBD2. CDR1 and CDR2 (germline): SQVTM, ANQGSEA. V gave up 4 bases and J gave up 4 bases; unmatched junction bases: 10. The CDR3 totals 14 residues. The CDR3 here is CSVVETSQVYEQYF. DNA for the CDR3: TGCAGCGTTGTGGAGACTAGCCAGGTTTACGAGCAGTACTTC.

This sequence joins TRBV5-5 and TRBJ1-2; no clear D. The CDR3 has 13 residues. V was pared by 3 bases and J by 8 bases, with 14 bases between. Looked up from germline, CDR1 is SGHKS and CDR2 is YYEKEE (reference sequence). The CDR3 region is CASSWEPHGGYTF. CDR3 bases: TGTGCCAGCAGCTGGGAACCCCACGGCGGCTACACCTTC.

The rearrangement joins TRBV9 to TRBJ2-1; D may be TRBD2 (6 bases). CDR3 length: 14 residues. Germline CDR1 and CDR2: SGDLS and YYNGEE. Trimming took off 5 bases at V and 10 bases at J, with 19 bases between the two ends. This CDR3 is CASREGTEDGEQFF. CDR3 nucleotide sequence: TGTGCCAGCAGGGAGGGGACTGAAGATGGGGAGCAGTTCTTC. Using reference TRBV9 and TRBJ2-1 for the parts outside the CDR3, the full variable domain is DSGVTQTPKHLITATGQRVTLRCSPRSGDLSVYWYQQSLDQGLQFLIQYYNGEERAKGNILERFSAQQFPDLHSELNLSSLELGDSALYFCASREGTEDGEQFFGPGTRLTVL.

The J gene is TRBJ2-3, the V gene TRBV7-9; 7 bases are shared with TRBD2. Germline V lookup: CDR1 SEHNR, CDR2 FQNEAQ (reference sequence). The CDR3 spans 15 residues. V was clipped by 7 bases and J by 1 base; unmatched bases: 8. CDR3 sequence: CASTVTSRRTDTQYF. CDR3 sequence (DNA): TGTGCCAGCACCGTGACTAGCCGCCGCACAGATACGCAGTATTTT.

CDR3 residues: CASSLKTGEQYF. The CDR3 region has the DNA TGCGCCAGCAGCTTAAAAACTGGCGAGCAGTACTTC. The chain has TRBV5-1 and TRBJ2-7; D remains ambiguous. CDR3 size: 12 residues. The V gene lost 2 bases and the J gene lost 6 bases, with 9 bases spanning the gap. Germline CDR1 reads SGHRS; CDR2 reads YFSETQ.

This rearrangement joins TRBV7-2 to TRBJ1-2; D is ambiguous. The CDR3 length is 13 residues. Germline values: CDR1 SGHTA, CDR2 FQGNSA. Trimming took off 4 bases at V and 7 bases at J, with 13 bases between the two ends. CDR3 in amino acids: CASSSGGSVGYTF. As DNA, the CDR3 is TGTGCCAGCAGCTCAGGAGGGTCGGTTGGCTACACCTTC.

This clone has more than one count but fewer than ten. V usage is TRBV7-2 and J usage is TRBJ2-7; weak D call: TRBD2 (6 bases). Deletions cut 1 base from V and 1 base from J, with 8 bases between. The CDR3 covers 14 residues. Germline V gene lookup returns CDR1 SGHTA and CDR2 FQGNSA. CDR3 bases: TGTGCCAGCAGCTTAGGCGGGATGTCCTACGAGCAGTACTTC. It specifies CASSLGGMSYEQYF.

Here the CDR3 reads CASSIGDLREEQFF. CDR3 coding DNA: TGTGCCAGTAGTATAGGGGACCTGAGGGAGGAGCAGTTCTTC. This chain uses TRBV19 with TRBJ2-1; D may be TRBD1 or TRBD2 (5 bases each). The CDR3 extends over 14 amino acids. The V end lost 1 base, the J end lost 10 bases, and 14 bases lay between the germline ends. The germline V gene has CDR1 LNHDA and CDR2 SQIVND (reference sequence).

The chain uses TRBV5-1 and TRBJ1-4, with TRBD1 identical over 7 bases. CDR1 and CDR2 from the germline V gene are SGHRS and YFSETQ. The CDR3 covers 16 residues. The ends lost 1 base at V and 2 bases at J; junction bases unmatched: 5. The CDR3 DNA reads TGCGCCAGCAGCTTGCTCCCGGGACAGACTAATGAAAAACTGTTTTTT. Residues: CASSLLPGQTNEKLFF.

This clone was recorded a few times. At one end the junction does not follow the germline gene, possibly because of a read error. J is TRBJ2-5 and V is TRBV7-7; D tentatively fits TRBD1 or TRBD2 (7 bases each). Germline V gene sequence: CDR1 SSHAT, CDR2 FNYEAQ (reference sequence). This CDR3 is 15 amino acids long. CDR3 loop: CASSSTTGEGGTQYF. The CDR3 region has the DNA TGTGCTAGCAGCTCGACTACAGGGGAGGGCGGGACCCAGTACTTC.

The V gene is TRBV11-2, the J gene TRBJ2-1; either TRBD1 or TRBD2 may supply D (5 bases each). The CDR3 runs to 16 residues. Trimming cost V 2 bases and J 8 bases, with 19 bases left between them. The germline V gene encodes CDR1 SGHAT and CDR2 FQNNGV. CDR3 sequence reads: CASSLRGALPHDEQFF. CDR3 sequence (DNA): TGTGCCAGCAGCTTAAGAGGGGCCCTCCCACACGATGAGCAGTTCTTC. Complete variable domain (other parts from reference TRBV11-2 and TRBJ2-1): EAGVAQSPRYKIIEKRQSVAFWCNPISGHATLYWYQQILGQGPKLLIQFQNNGVVDDSQLPKDRFSAERLKGVDSTLKIQPAKLEDSAVYLCASSLRGALPHDEQFFGPGTRLTVL.

The chain employs TRBV20-1 and TRBJ2-5, with D hard to call. CDR1 is DFQATT, CDR2 SNEGSKA, per germline (reference sequence). The CDR3 contains 11 residues. Between the trimmed V and J ends, which lost 8 bases and 0 bases, there was a span of 7 bases. The CDR3 loop reads CSPPDQETQYF. The CDR3 bases are TGCAGTCCACCCGACCAAGAGACCCAGTACTTC.

The chain uses TRBV28 and TRBJ1-5, with a weak D call TRBD1 (5 bases). Per germline, CDR1 MDHEN and CDR2 SYDVKM. The CDR3 is 16 amino acids. The germline V and J ends were trimmed by 3 bases and 1 base, with 13 bases remaining between them. The CDR3 DNA reads as TGTGCCAGCAGTTTGAGGCCTGGGGGAAGCAATCAGCCCCAGCATTTT. This codes for CASSLRPGGSNQPQHF.

The CDR3 nucleotides read TGTGCCAGCAGCTACCAAGGCACAGATACGCAGTATTTT. Translating gives CASSYQGTDTQYF. The chain has TRBV7-2 and TRBJ2-3; no clear D gene. V was clipped by 4 bases and J by 1 base, with 6 bases between them. Germline V gene sequence: CDR1 SGHTA, CDR2 FQGNSA. This CDR3 is built from 13 residues.

The rearrangement links TRBV28 to TRBJ1-4; D possibly corresponds to TRBD1 (6 bases). The CDR3 length is 16 residues. Trimming removed 6 bases from V and 0 bases from J, with 14 bases in between. From germline, CDR1 is MDHEN and CDR2 SYDVKM. DNA for the CDR3: TGTGCCAGCAGACTAATAGCAGGGGCAACTAATGAAAAACTGTTTTTT. Its protein is CASRLIAGATNEKLFF.

The V gene is TRBV29-1, the J gene TRBJ1-5, with D unclear. The ends were cut back, 5 bases at V and 1 base at J, with 9 bases in the middle. This CDR3 is 13 amino acids long. Germline V gives CDR1 SQVTM, CDR2 ANQGSEA. The CDR3 coding sequence is TGCAGCGTTCAAGCGGAGAGCAATCAGCCCCAGCATTTT. Translating gives CSVQAESNQPQHF.

This chain connects TRBV19 to TRBJ1-2; perhaps TRBD1 as D (5 bases). V dropped 3 bases and J dropped 8 bases, with 13 bases sitting between them. This CDR3 is built from 13 residues. Looked up from germline, CDR1 is LNHDA and CDR2 is SQIVND (reference sequence). CDR3 in DNA: TGTGCCAGTAGTATCTTAGGGGACCGAGGCTACACCTTC. It codes for CASSILGDRGYTF.